Shown below are 12 T cell receptor beta chains from a single sample sequenced in a study of pediatric ulcerative colitis. Assay: immunoSEQ multiplex PCR; the TCRdb copy retains only in-frame clones and omits some. The data hold 55,000 to 75,000 clones, with roughly nine tenths observed a single time. Sequencing input: blood. Source of these receptors: a boy aged 10-17 years with severe ulcerative colitis.

The chain uses TRBV4-2 and TRBJ2-7; no firm D call. The CDR3 spans 13 residues. Germline V gene data show CDR1 as LGHNA and CDR2 as YNFKEQ. Trimming took 1 base from V and 6 from J, leaving 10 bases between them. CDR3 sequence reads: CASSQGKDSEQYF. The DNA for the CDR3 is TGTGCCAGCAGCCAAGGAAAAGATTCCGAGCAGTACTTC.

V usage is TRBV6-1 and J usage is TRBJ2-7; TRBD1 matches 7 bases. The V gene's germline CDR1 is MNHNS and CDR2 SASEGT. With 8 bases clipped from V and 4 bases from J, the junction kept 5 bases outside the gene matches. This CDR3 comprises 12 residues. Here the CDR3 reads CASEVRGYEQYF. The CDR3 DNA follows: TGTGCCAGCGAGGTCAGGGGGTACGAGCAGTACTTC.

In this sample, this clone turned up a few times. Here the CDR3 reads CASLKPGLNTEAFF. In DNA, the CDR3 is TGTGCCTCCCTAAAGCCAGGATTGAACACTGAAGCTTTCTTT. V is TRBV30 and J is TRBJ1-1; D uncertain. This CDR3 is built from 14 residues. The germline V and J ends were trimmed by 7 bases and 0 bases, with 15 bases remaining between them. The germline CDR1 and CDR2 sequences are GTSNPN and SVGIG (reference sequence).

A single count supports this clone. The chain has TRBV4-3 and TRBJ2-1; TRBD1 matches 9 bases. V lost 4 bases to trimming and J lost 4 bases; unmatched junction nucleotides: 5. The CDR3 contains 15 residues. Per the germline V gene, CDR1 is LGHNA and CDR2 is YSLEER. The CDR3 coding sequence is TGCGCCAGCAGCCTGGGACAGGGTGATTACAATGAGCAGTTCTTC. Translating gives CASSLGQGDYNEQFF.

The J gene is TRBJ2-1, the V gene TRBV2, with 7 bases fitting TRBD2. The germline gives CDR1 SNHLY, CDR2 FYNNEI. With 6 bases clipped from V and 9 bases from J, the junction kept 5 bases outside the gene matches. This CDR3 region has 12 residues. For the CDR3, the DNA is TGTGCCAGCAGCCGGGACTACGGTGAGCAGTTCTTC. This sequence encodes CASSRDYGEQFF.

This clone appeared once. The chain joins TRBV13 to TRBJ2-7, with D perhaps matching TRBD1 (6 bases). The length of the CDR3 is 14 residues. V dropped 5 bases and J dropped 1 base, with 12 bases sitting between them. Germline V gives CDR1 PRHDT, CDR2 FYEKMQ (reference sequence). This chain's CDR3 is CASSRTGQSYEQYF. The CDR3 DNA follows: TGTGCCAGCAGCCGTACCGGACAGTCCTACGAGCAGTACTTC.

The V call is TRBV14, the J call TRBJ2-5, with 10 bases identical to TRBD2. CDR1 is SGHDN, CDR2 FVKESK, per germline. The ends lost 0 bases at V and 5 bases at J; junction bases unmatched: 9. The CDR3 totals 17 residues. The DNA of the CDR3 is TGTGCCAGCAGCCAAGAGCCCCAGCGGGAGGGCCGGGAGACCCAGTACTTC. This sequence encodes CASSQEPQREGRETQYF.

The CDR3 DNA is TGTGCCAGCAGCTTAGACTCCAGCGGGGTTTACGAGCAGTACTTC. It yields the protein CASSLDSSGVYEQYF. This chain uses TRBV11-2 with TRBJ2-7; 7 bases agree with TRBD2. The CDR3 sequence is 15 residues long. CDR1 and CDR2 from the germline V gene are SGHAT and FQNNGV. J was trimmed by 4 bases and V by 0 bases; bases with no gene match: 6.

The V and J genes are TRBV7-6 and TRBJ2-7; D might be TRBD1 (5 bases). CDR3 length equals 13 residues. Looked up from germline, CDR1 is SGHVS and CDR2 is FNYEAQ. Trimming stripped 6 bases from V and 3 bases from J, with 12 bases between. CDR3 loop: CASSLHDSYEQYF. The CDR3 coding sequence is TGTGCCAGCAGTTTACACGACAGCTACGAGCAGTACTTC.

This clone was counted once. V gene TRBV9 combines with J gene TRBJ2-7, with 14 bases that match TRBD2. Trimming removed 4 bases from V and 4 bases from J; junction bases left unmatched: 7. Germline loops: CDR1 SGDLS, CDR2 YYNGEE. The CDR3 covers 16 residues. CDR3 loop: CASSTGTSGSPYEQYF. The CDR3 nucleotides read TGTGCCAGCAGCACGGGGACTAGCGGGAGTCCTTACGAGCAGTACTTC.

V is TRBV9 and J is TRBJ2-5, with TRBD1 identical over 10 bases. Germline V gene sequence: CDR1 SGDLS, CDR2 YYNGEE. Trimming took 4 bases from V and 4 from J; bases not matched to a gene: 7. The CDR3 is 15 residues long. This CDR3 is CASSIRQGAGETQYF. CDR3 bases: TGTGCCAGCAGCATCCGACAGGGGGCGGGAGAGACCCAGTACTTC.

This chain links TRBV27 with TRBJ2-7, with 7 bases that match TRBD2. The V and J ends lost 0 bases and 3 bases, in that order; junction bases with no gene match: 8. From germline, CDR1 is MNHEY and CDR2 SMNVEV (reference sequence). This CDR3 has 16 residues. CDR3 in DNA: TGTGCCAGCAGTTTATCGGGGGGGTCCAGCAACTACGAGCAGTACTTC. Its protein is CASSLSGGSSNYEQYF.